This T cell receptor beta chain is drawn from a study of blood T cell repertoires in COVID-19. Turning to the study itself: The samples span acute and convalescent COVID-19 from the United States, Italy and Spain. The cDNA or gDNA used as material had been derived from T cells, B-cell-depleted T cells, or PBMCs.

This clone was detected once. Per germline, CDR1 PRHDT and CDR2 FYEKMQ (reference sequence). CDR3 length: 15 residues. Trimming took 4 bases from V and 5 from J, leaving 14 bases between them. In the source study's methods: Reference gene primer amplification yielded estimated nucleated cell counts. Sequencing used immunoSEQ multiplex PCR; TCRdb keeps in-frame clones, though not all of them. That table gives V, J and clone size, and the DNA gave D and trimming. The sample has tens of thousands of clones, 70% to 90% seen once; the top ten hold roughly 5.2%. The sequence derives from a man aged 45-65 years with active COVID-19. Material: peripheral blood. J is TRBJ2-2 and V is TRBV13; D possibly corresponds to TRBD2 (6 bases). The CDR3 DNA reads TGTGCCAGCAGCTCCCGCGCGGGGACGACCGGGGAGCTGTTTTTT. This encodes CASSSRAGTTGELFF. The whole variable domain, filled in from reference TRBV13 and TRBJ2-2, reads AAGVIQSPRHLIKEKRETATLKCYPIPRHDTVYWYQQGPGQDPQFLISFYEKMQSDKGSIPDRFSAQQFSDYHSELNMSSLELGDSALYFCASSSRAGTTGELFFGEGSRLTVL.